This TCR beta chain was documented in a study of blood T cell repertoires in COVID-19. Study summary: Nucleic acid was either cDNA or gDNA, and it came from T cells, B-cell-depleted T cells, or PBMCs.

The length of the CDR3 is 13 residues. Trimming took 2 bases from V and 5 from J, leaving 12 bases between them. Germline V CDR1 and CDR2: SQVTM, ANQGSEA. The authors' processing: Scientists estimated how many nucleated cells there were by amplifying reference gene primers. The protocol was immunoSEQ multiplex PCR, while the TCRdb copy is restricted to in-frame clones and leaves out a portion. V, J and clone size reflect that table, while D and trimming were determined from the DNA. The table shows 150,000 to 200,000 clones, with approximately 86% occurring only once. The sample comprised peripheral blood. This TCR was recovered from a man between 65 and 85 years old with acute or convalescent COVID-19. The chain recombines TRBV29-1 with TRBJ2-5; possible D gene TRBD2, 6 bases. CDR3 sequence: CSVEQGGRETQYF. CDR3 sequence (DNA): TGCAGCGTTGAACAGGGAGGTAGGGAGACCCAGTACTTC.